The 27 T cell receptor beta chains in this list originate from one sample, sequenced in a study of CD8 T cells in Susac syndrome. The RNA input was about 0.45 to 1 ug, and it was reverse transcribed with random hexamers. One entry per CDR3 protein results from TCRdb running MiXCR on the immunoSEQ multiplex PCR reads. The data contain about 180,000 distinct CDR3 sequences, roughly 94% of them singletons. Source material: CD4+ T cells from PBMCs. These receptors were obtained from a human donor with Susac syndrome.

This clonotype was observed a handful of times. This chain connects TRBV5-1 to TRBJ2-1; D remains ambiguous. The CDR3 has 14 amino acids. V shed 0 bases and J shed 1 base, with 5 bases lying between them. CDR1 is SGHRS and CDR2 is YFSETQ in the germline V gene. This CDR3 reads CASSLAPSYNEQFF. CDR3 DNA: TGCGCCAGCAGCTTGGCTCCTTCCTACAATGAGCAGTTCTTC.

The genes are TRBV27 and TRBJ1-6; D might be TRBD1 (6 bases). Trimming cost V 6 bases and J 4 bases, with 25 bases left between them. The CDR3 totals 19 residues. The germline V gene has CDR1 MNHEY and CDR2 SMNVEV (reference sequence). Here the CDR3 reads CASSLDLPTGSPYNSPLHF. As DNA, the CDR3 is TGTGCCAGCAGCCTCGATCTCCCCACAGGGTCTCCATATAATTCACCCCTCCACTTT.

The V call is TRBV7-2, the J call TRBJ2-1; the D gene could be TRBD1 or TRBD2 (5 bases each). Germline V CDR1 and CDR2: SGHTA, FQGNSA. This CDR3 is built from 14 residues. Trimming pared 0 bases from V and 8 bases from J, leaving 11 bases between. CDR3 sequence (DNA): TGTGCCAGCAGCTTAGCGGGGGTAATGGATGAGCAGTTCTTC. Amino acid sequence: CASSLAGVMDEQFF.

This chain uses TRBV20-1 with TRBJ1-3, with a possible D match to TRBD1 (6 bases). The V gene lost 6 bases and the J gene lost 2 bases, with 17 bases spanning the gap. Germline assignment: CDR1 DFQATT and CDR2 SNEGSKA (reference sequence). The CDR3 sequence is 15 residues long. CDR3 coding DNA: TGCAGTGCGTCAAGGGGGGCAGAGGCTGGAAACACCATATATTTT. It specifies CSASRGAEAGNTIYF.

This rearrangement joins TRBV7-2 to TRBJ2-7, with a tentative D call TRBD2 (6 bases). Trimming removed 2 bases at V and 2 bases at J, with 10 bases between. CDR1 and CDR2 from the germline V gene are SGHTA and FQGNSA. This CDR3 spans 14 amino acids. The CDR3 nucleotides are TGTGCCAGCAGCTTAAAACGGGGGACCTACGAGCAGTACTTC. This translates into CASSLKRGTYEQYF.

The gene calls are TRBV20-1 and TRBJ1-4, with unresolved D. The CDR3 extends over 14 amino acids. Germline loops: CDR1 DFQATT, CDR2 SNEGSKA (reference sequence). The V and J ends lost 0 bases and 6 bases respectively, with 11 bases between them. The CDR3 sequence is CSARDSQFHEKLFF. CDR3 nucleotides: TGCAGTGCTAGAGATAGTCAGTTCCATGAAAAACTGTTTTTT.

The chain carries TRBV4-1 and TRBJ2-1; D uncertain. Trimming removed 2 bases from V and 0 bases from J, with 11 bases in between. This CDR3 has 16 amino acids. CDR1 is MGHRA, CDR2 YSYEKL, per germline. This CDR3 is CASSQRSQNSYNEQFF. The DNA for the CDR3 is TGCGCCAGCAGCCAAAGGTCCCAAAACTCCTACAATGAGCAGTTCTTC.

J is TRBJ1-1 and V is TRBV29-1, with 8 bases lining up with TRBD1. V lost 6 bases and J lost 3; bases outside the gene matches: 12. This CDR3 has 15 amino acids. In germline, CDR1 is SQVTM, CDR2 ANQGSEA. CDR3 coding DNA: TGCAGCGTAATCGGACAGGGAAGGGGGTACACTGAAGCTTTCTTT. Its protein product is CSVIGQGRGYTEAFF. Full variable domain (outside the CDR3, taken from reference TRBV29-1 and TRBJ1-1): SAVISQKPSRDICQRGTSLTIQCQVDSQVTMMFWYRQQPGQSLTLIATANQGSEATYESGFVIDKFPISRPNLTFSTLTVSNMSPEDSSIYLCSVIGQGRGYTEAFFGQGTRLTVV.

The V and J genes are TRBV5-6 and TRBJ2-1, with D perhaps matching TRBD1 or TRBD2 (6 bases each). CDR3 size: 15 residues. V shed 3 bases and J shed 2 bases, with 12 bases lying between them. In germline, CDR1 is SGHDT, CDR2 YYEEEE. This CDR3 is CASSWGAGPYNEQFF. CDR3 nucleotide sequence: TGTGCCAGCAGCTGGGGGGCAGGACCCTACAATGAGCAGTTCTTC. Filled out from reference TRBV5-6 and TRBJ2-1, the complete variable domain reads DAGVTQSPTHLIKTRGQQVTLRCSPKSGHDTVSWYQQALGQGPQFIFQYYEEEERQRGNFPDRFSGHQFPNYSSELNVNALLLGDSALYLCASSWGAGPYNEQFFGPGTRLTVL.

V gene TRBV7-8 combines with J gene TRBJ2-2; D tentatively fits TRBD1 or TRBD2 (5 bases each). Trimming removed 1 base from V and 4 bases from J, with 13 bases in between. This CDR3 contains 16 residues. Germline assignment: CDR1 SGHVS and CDR2 FQNEAQ. The CDR3 loop is CASSLVWGAGTGELFF. CDR3 in DNA: TGTGCCAGCAGCTTAGTCTGGGGCGCGGGCACCGGGGAGCTGTTTTTT. Together with reference TRBV7-8 and TRBJ2-2, the CDR3 gives the full variable domain: GAGVSQSPRYKVAKRGQDVALRCDPISGHVSLFWYQQALGQGPEFLTYFQNEAQLDKSGLPSDRFFAERPEGSVSTLKIQRTQQEDSAVYLCASSLVWGAGTGELFFGEGSRLTVL.

The V and J genes are TRBV19 and TRBJ1-2; D not certain. The V gene lost 8 bases and the J gene lost 8 bases, with 12 bases spanning the gap. This CDR3 comprises 11 residues. Germline V CDR1 and CDR2: LNHDA, SQIVND (reference sequence). The CDR3 is CASQLGRGYTF. The CDR3 DNA sequence: TGTGCCAGTCAACTGGGGAGAGGCTACACCTTC.

This rearrangement joins TRBV20-1 to TRBJ2-7; 9 bases line up with TRBD1. The CDR3 runs to 15 residues. After removal of 4 bases from V and 5 bases from J, the junction contained 12 bases not matched to a gene. Germline V gene data show CDR1 as DFQATT and CDR2 as SNEGSKA (reference sequence). In DNA form, the CDR3 reads TGCAGTGCTATCGCCGGGACAGGGTTTTCCCACGAGCAGTACTTC. Its translation is CSAIAGTGFSHEQYF.

This chain uses TRBV15 with TRBJ2-3, with 7 bases that match TRBD2. Looked up from germline, CDR1 is LNHNV and CDR2 is YYDKDF (reference sequence). CDR3 length: 15 amino acids. J lost 3 bases, V lost 1 base, and 4 bases had no gene match. The CDR3 region is CATSRGGGRTDTQYF. In nucleotides, the CDR3 is TGTGCCACCAGCAGAGGGGGGGGTCGGACAGATACGCAGTATTTT. The full variable domain, its missing parts supplied by reference TRBV15 and TRBJ2-3, is DAMVIQNPRYQVTQFGKPVTLSCSQTLNHNVMYWYQQKSSQAPKLLFHYYDKDFNNEADTPDNFQSRRPNTSFCFLDIRSPGLGDTAMYLCATSRGGGRTDTQYFGPGTRLTVL.

V usage is TRBV11-2 and J usage is TRBJ1-4; no clear D. CDR1 is SGHAT, CDR2 FQNNGV, per germline. CDR3 length: 12 amino acids. The V and J ends lost 7 bases and 1 base respectively, with 4 bases between them. CDR3 coding DNA: TGTGCCAGCAAGAGAACTAATGAAAAACTGTTTTTT. Amino acid sequence: CASKRTNEKLFF.

This clonotype has just a few counts. Written as DNA, the CDR3 is TGTGCCAGCAGCGTAGACGATACCTACAGGGCGCGGAATTCACCCCTCCACTTT. Amino acids: CASSVDDTYRARNSPLHF. The chain recombines TRBV9 with TRBJ1-6; D may be TRBD1 (6 bases). Deletions cut 0 bases from V and 7 bases from J, with 20 bases between. The CDR3 spans 18 residues. Germline lookup yields CDR1 SGDLS and CDR2 YYNGEE.

The chain links TRBV5-4 to TRBJ2-1; a weak D match, TRBD2 (5 bases). Per the germline V gene, CDR1 is SGHNT and CDR2 is YYREEE (reference sequence). This CDR3 region has 16 residues. Trimming took off 4 bases at V and 2 bases at J, with 16 bases between the two ends. The DNA for the CDR3 is TGTGCCAGCAGCGCTCTTGCGGGTGCTACCTACAATGAGCAGTTCTTC. It encodes CASSALAGATYNEQFF. The full variable domain, completed using reference TRBV5-4 and TRBJ2-1, is ETGVTQSPTHLIKTRGQQVTLRCSSQSGHNTVSWYQQALGQGPQFIFQYYREEENGRGNFPPRFSGLQFPNYSSELNVNALELDDSALYLCASSALAGATYNEQFFGPGTRLTVL.

This rearrangement joins TRBV29-1 to TRBJ2-7, with 7 bases lining up with TRBD1. CDR3 length equals 12 residues. Trimming cost V 5 bases and J 5 bases; bases outside gene matches: 6. From germline, CDR1 is SQVTM and CDR2 ANQGSEA. DNA for the CDR3: TGCAGCGTTTCCACAGGGGACCACGAGCAGTACTTC. This translates into CSVSTGDHEQYF.

The chain combines TRBV6-5 with TRBJ1-1; 10 bases match TRBD1. V trimming: 1 base; J trimming: 5 bases; junction bases outside the gene matches: 4. Germline-derived CDR1 and CDR2 are MNHEY and SVGAGI. CDR3 length: 15 residues. CDR3 loop: CASSYWGTGDTEAFF. As DNA, the CDR3 is TGTGCCAGCAGTTACTGGGGGACAGGGGATACTGAAGCTTTCTTT.

This chain joins TRBV11-3 and TRBJ2-1, with TRBD2 as a possible D gene (5 bases). The germline CDR1 and CDR2 sequences are SGHNT and YENEEA. Trimming took 4 bases from V and 13 from J, leaving 17 bases between them. CDR3 length equals 13 residues. CDR3 residues: CASSSGKGRQQFF. DNA of the CDR3: TGTGCCAGCAGCTCGGGAAAGGGCAGGCAACAGTTCTTC.

This chain links TRBV20-1 with TRBJ2-7, with 7 bases fitting TRBD1. V lost 6 bases, J lost 7 bases, and 15 bases stayed unmatched. Germline values: CDR1 DFQATT, CDR2 SNEGSKA (reference sequence). The CDR3 consists of 14 residues. This CDR3 is CSALRYNRGGEQYF. As DNA, the CDR3 is TGCAGTGCGCTCAGATACAACAGGGGCGGGGAGCAGTACTTC.

The chain carries TRBV7-3 and TRBJ2-3; D unresolved. The germline V and J ends were trimmed by 1 base and 0 bases, with 2 bases remaining between them. Germline V gene lookup returns CDR1 SGHTA and CDR2 FQGTGA. This CDR3 has 13 amino acids. The CDR3 bases are TGTGCCAGCAGCTTAATGAGCACAGATACGCAGTATTTT. It specifies CASSLMSTDTQYF.

The J gene is TRBJ2-7, the V gene TRBV12-3 or TRBV12-4; TRBD1 matches 7 bases. The length of the CDR3 is 14 residues. The ends lost 1 base at V and 2 bases at J; junction bases unmatched: 2. In DNA form, the CDR3 reads TGTGCCAGCAGTTTAGGCGACAGGGCCTACGAGCAGTACTTC. Translated, it gives CASSLGDRAYEQYF.

The chain is built from TRBV27 and TRBJ2-7; D may match TRBD1 or TRBD2 (6 bases each). This CDR3 spans 15 amino acids. The germline V and J ends were trimmed by 2 bases and 3 bases, with 14 bases remaining between them. Germline V gene data show CDR1 as MNHEY and CDR2 as SMNVEV (reference sequence). The CDR3 nucleotides are TGTGCCAGCAGTTTAGGGTTTAAGGGGGGCTACGAGCAGTACTTC. Translation gives CASSLGFKGGYEQYF.

The table lists this clonotype with a count of one. The chain combines TRBV4-3 with TRBJ2-7, with D uncertain. The length of the CDR3 is 13 residues. The V gene's germline CDR1 is LGHNA and CDR2 YSLEER. The ends were cut back, 0 bases at V and 3 bases at J, with 6 bases in the middle. The CDR3 sequence is CASSQDRIYEQYF. The CDR3 nucleotides are TGCGCCAGCAGCCAAGATCGGATCTACGAGCAGTACTTC.

This clonotype was seen only once. The CDR3, as DNA: TGTGCCAGCAGTCAGGAGGTCGGTCGCTATGGCTACACCTTC. It translates to CASSQEVGRYGYTF. The gene calls are TRBV12-3 or TRBV12-4 and TRBJ1-2; D gene unclear. Trimming took 5 bases from V and 4 from J, leaving 14 bases between them. The CDR3 contains 14 residues.

The V and J genes are TRBV7-6 and TRBJ1-2; D gene uncertain. The ends were cut back, 5 bases at V and 7 bases at J, with 11 bases in the middle. Germline CDR1 is SGHVS and CDR2 is FNYEAQ. This CDR3 contains 12 residues. CDR3 sequence reads: CASSPLGSGYTF. DNA of the CDR3: TGTGCCAGCAGCCCCCTGGGGTCTGGCTACACCTTC.

This chain connects TRBV14 to TRBJ2-5, with 15 bases matching TRBD2. Germline loops: CDR1 SGHDN, CDR2 FVKESK. The trim removed 1 base at V and 4 bases at J, leaving 1 base unmatched. The length of the CDR3 is 16 residues. The CDR3 DNA sequence: TGTGCCAGCAGCCAAGGGACTAGCGGGGGGGGAGAGACCCAGTACTTC. Its protein is CASSQGTSGGGETQYF.